These 5 T cell receptor beta chains came from one sample sequenced in a study of CD8 T cells in Susac syndrome. It was with random hexamers that roughly 0.45 to 1 ug RNA was reverse transcribed. TCRdb re-analysed the immunoSEQ multiplex PCR reads in MiXCR, keeping a single row per CDR3 protein. The profile shows approximately 130,000 distinct CDR3 sequences, approximately 89% of them singletons. Sequencing was carried out using CD8+ T cells from PBMCs. The source is a human donor with multiple sclerosis.

The V call is TRBV19, the J call TRBJ1-1; D uncertain. This CDR3 region has 12 residues. Germline values: CDR1 LNHDA, CDR2 SQIVND (reference sequence). V dropped 3 bases and J dropped 8 bases, with 10 bases sitting between them. CDR3 nucleotides: TGTGCCAGTAGTATCTACGGGAGCGAAGCTTTCTTT. This sequence encodes CASSIYGSEAFF. The variable domain in full, with the rest retrieved from reference TRBV19 and TRBJ1-1, is DGGITQSPKYLFRKEGQNVTLSCEQNLNHDAMYWYRQDPGQGLRLIYYSQIVNDFQKGDIAEGYSVSREKKESFPLTVTSAQKNPTAFYLCASSIYGSEAFFGQGTRLTVV.

This chain joins TRBV20-1 and TRBJ2-5; D may be TRBD2 (6 bases). The CDR3 totals 15 residues. Looked up from germline, CDR1 is DFQATT and CDR2 is SNEGSKA (reference sequence). The germline V and J ends were trimmed by 4 bases and 1 base, with 16 bases remaining between them. The CDR3 nucleotides read TGCAGTGCTAATCCCCCCTATAGCGGCCAAGAGACCCAGTACTTC. Its protein is CSANPPYSGQETQYF.

This clonotype occurred a few times. This chain connects TRBV19 to TRBJ2-1; the match to TRBD2 covers 7 bases. CDR3 length: 14 amino acids. Per the germline V gene, CDR1 is LNHDA and CDR2 is SQIVND (reference sequence). J lost 1 base, V lost 4 bases, and 1 base had no gene match. The CDR3 loop is CASSSGGSYNEQFF. CDR3 DNA: TGTGCCAGTAGTAGCGGGGGTTCCTACAATGAGCAGTTCTTC.

This clonotype was seen only once. The chain recombines TRBV27 with TRBJ1-2; D gene ambiguous. The CDR3 length is 14 residues. V lost 3 bases and J 0 bases, leaving 8 bases between the germline ends. Germline values: CDR1 MNHEY, CDR2 SMNVEV (reference sequence). This chain's CDR3 is CASSFDGSNYGYTF. The CDR3 DNA sequence: TGTGCCAGCAGTTTCGACGGGTCTAACTATGGCTACACCTTC.

On this clonotype: At one boundary the junction diverges from the germline segment, which might be a read error. V gene TRBV3-1 combines with J gene TRBJ2-1, with 8 bases matching TRBD1. Germline values: CDR1 LGHDT, CDR2 YNNKEL (reference sequence). The CDR3 runs to 11 residues. CDR3 sequence: CASSQGDRCHF. The CDR3 coding sequence is TGTGCCAGCAGCCAAGGGGACAGGTGTCATTTC.